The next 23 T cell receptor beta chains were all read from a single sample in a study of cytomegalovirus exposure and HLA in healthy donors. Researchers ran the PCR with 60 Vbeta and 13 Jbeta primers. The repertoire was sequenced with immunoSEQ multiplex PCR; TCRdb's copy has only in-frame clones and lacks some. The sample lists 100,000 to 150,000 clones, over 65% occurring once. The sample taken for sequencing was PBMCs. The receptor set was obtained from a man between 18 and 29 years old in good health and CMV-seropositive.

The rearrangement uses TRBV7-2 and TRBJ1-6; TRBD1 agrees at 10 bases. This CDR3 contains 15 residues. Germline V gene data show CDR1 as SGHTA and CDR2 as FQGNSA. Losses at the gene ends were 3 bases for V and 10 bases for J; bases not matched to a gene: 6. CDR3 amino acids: CASSFGQGVGSPLHF. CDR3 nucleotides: TGTGCCAGCAGCTTCGGACAGGGGGTGGGCTCACCCCTCCACTTT.

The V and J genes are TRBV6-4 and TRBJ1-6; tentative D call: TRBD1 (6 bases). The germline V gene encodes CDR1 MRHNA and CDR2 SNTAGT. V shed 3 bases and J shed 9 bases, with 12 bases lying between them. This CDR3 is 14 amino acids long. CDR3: CASSEGPGVSPLHF. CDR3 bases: TGTGCCAGCAGTGAAGGCCCAGGGGTTTCACCCCTCCACTTT.

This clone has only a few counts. DNA for the CDR3: TGTGCCAGCAGTGAGGGAGGGAATCAGCCCCAGCATTTT. This sequence encodes CASSEGGNQPQHF. The chain is built from TRBV6-1 and TRBJ1-5; no reliable D call. CDR3 size: 13 residues. Trimming took 3 bases from V and 4 from J, leaving 7 bases between them. The germline V gene has CDR1 MNHNS and CDR2 SASEGT.

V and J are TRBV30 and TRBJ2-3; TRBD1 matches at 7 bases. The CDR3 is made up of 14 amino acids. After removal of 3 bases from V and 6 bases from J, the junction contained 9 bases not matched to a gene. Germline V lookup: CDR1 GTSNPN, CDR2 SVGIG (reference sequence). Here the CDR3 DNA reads TGTGCCTGGAGCTTAGGCAGGGGGTATGATACGCAGTATTTT. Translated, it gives CAWSLGRGYDTQYF.

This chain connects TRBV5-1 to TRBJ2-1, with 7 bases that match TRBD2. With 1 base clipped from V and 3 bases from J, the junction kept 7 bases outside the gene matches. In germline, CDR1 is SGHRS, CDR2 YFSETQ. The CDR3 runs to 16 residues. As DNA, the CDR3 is TGCGCCAGCAGCTTGAATCCAGCGGGGAGCTACAATGAGCAGTTCTTC. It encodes CASSLNPAGSYNEQFF. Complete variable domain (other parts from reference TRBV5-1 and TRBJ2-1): KAGVTQTPRYLIKTRGQQVTLSCSPISGHRSVSWYQQTPGQGLQFLFEYFSETQRNKGNFPGRFSGRQFSNSRSEMNVSTLELGDSALYLCASSLNPAGSYNEQFFGPGTRLTVL.

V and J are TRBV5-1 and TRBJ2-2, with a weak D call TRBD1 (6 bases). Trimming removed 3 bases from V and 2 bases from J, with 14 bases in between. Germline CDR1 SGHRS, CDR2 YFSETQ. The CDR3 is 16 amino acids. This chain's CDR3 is CASSYLGTLNTGELFF. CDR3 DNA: TGCGCCAGCAGCTACCTAGGGACACTCAACACCGGGGAGCTGTTTTTT.

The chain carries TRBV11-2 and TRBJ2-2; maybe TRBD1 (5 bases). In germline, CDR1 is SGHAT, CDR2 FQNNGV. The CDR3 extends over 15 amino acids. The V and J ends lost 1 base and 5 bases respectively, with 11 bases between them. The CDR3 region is CASSLVQAGTGELFF. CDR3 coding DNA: TGTGCCAGCAGCTTAGTACAAGCAGGGACCGGGGAGCTGTTTTTT.

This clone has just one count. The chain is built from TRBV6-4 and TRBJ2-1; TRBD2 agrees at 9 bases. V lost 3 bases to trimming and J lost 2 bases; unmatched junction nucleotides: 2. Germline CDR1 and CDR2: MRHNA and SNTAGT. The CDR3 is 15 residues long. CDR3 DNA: TGTGCCAGCAGTGAGAGCGGGGGGACCTACAATGAGCAGTTCTTC. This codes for CASSESGGTYNEQFF.

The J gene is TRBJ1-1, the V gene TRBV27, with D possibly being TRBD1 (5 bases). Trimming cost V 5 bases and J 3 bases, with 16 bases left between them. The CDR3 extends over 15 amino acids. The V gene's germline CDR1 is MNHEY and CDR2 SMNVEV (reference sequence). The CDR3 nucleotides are TGTGCCAGCAGTGAACTTAGGGGCTTGGACACTGAAGCTTTCTTT. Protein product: CASSELRGLDTEAFF.

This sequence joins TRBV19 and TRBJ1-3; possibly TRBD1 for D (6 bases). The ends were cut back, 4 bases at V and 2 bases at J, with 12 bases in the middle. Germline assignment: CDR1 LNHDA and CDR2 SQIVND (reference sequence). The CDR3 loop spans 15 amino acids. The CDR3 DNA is TGTGCCAGTAGTAAACGACAGGATCCTGGAAACACCATATATTTT. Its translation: CASSKRQDPGNTIYF.

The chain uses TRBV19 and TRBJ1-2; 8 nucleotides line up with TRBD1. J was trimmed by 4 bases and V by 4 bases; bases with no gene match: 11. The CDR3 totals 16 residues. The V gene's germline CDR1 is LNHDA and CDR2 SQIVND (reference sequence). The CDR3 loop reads CASSKPRQGNGYGYTF. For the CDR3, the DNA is TGTGCCAGTAGTAAACCACGACAGGGGAATGGCTATGGCTACACCTTC.

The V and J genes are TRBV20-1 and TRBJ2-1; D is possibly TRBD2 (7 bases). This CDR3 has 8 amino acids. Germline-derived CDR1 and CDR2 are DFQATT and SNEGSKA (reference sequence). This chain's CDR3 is CRPGGEFF. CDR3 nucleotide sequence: TGCAGGCCGGGGGGCGAGTTCTTC.

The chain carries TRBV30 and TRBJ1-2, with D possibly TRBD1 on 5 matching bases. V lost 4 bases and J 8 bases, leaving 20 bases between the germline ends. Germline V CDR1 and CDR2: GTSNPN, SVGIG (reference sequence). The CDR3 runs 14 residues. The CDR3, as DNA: TGTGCCTGGATAGGTCAGGGTGGCGTGGGGGGCTACACCTTC. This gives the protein CAWIGQGGVGGYTF.

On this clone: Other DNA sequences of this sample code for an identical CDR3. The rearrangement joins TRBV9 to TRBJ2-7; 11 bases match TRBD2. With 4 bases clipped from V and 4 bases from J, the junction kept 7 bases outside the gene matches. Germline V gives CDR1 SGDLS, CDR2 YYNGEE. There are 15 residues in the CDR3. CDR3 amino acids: CASSPGTSGGYEQYF. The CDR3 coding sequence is TGTGCCAGCAGCCCCGGAACTAGCGGGGGTTACGAGCAGTACTTC.

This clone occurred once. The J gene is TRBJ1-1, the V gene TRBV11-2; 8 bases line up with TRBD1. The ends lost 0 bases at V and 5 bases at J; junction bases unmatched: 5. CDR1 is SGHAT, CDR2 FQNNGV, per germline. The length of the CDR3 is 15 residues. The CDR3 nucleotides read TGTGCCAGCAGCTTAGAGCCAGGGGGCCGGACTGAAGCTTTCTTT. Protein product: CASSLEPGGRTEAFF.

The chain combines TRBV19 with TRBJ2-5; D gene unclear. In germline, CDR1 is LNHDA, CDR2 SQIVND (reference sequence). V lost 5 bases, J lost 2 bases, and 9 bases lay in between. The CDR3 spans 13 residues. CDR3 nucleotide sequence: TGTGCCAGTAGTGTACAGAAACAAGAGACCCAGTACTTC. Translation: CASSVQKQETQYF.

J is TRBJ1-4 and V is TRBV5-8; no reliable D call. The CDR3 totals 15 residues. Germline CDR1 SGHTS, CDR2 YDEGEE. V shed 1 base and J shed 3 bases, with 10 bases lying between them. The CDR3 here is CASSLSRVSNEKLFF. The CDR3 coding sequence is TGTGCCAGCAGCTTGAGCCGGGTATCTAATGAAAAACTGTTTTTT.

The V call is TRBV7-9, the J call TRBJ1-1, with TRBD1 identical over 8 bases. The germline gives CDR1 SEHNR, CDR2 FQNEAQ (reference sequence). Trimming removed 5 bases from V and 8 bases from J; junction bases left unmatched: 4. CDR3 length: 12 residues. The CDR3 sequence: CASSPRQGEAFF. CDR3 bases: TGTGCCAGCAGCCCTCGACAGGGGGAAGCTTTCTTT.

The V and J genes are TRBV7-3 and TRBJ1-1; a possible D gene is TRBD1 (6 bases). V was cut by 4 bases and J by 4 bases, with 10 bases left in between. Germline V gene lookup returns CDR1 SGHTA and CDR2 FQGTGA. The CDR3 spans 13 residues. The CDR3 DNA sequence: TGTGCCAGCAGCTCCGAACAGGGCACTGAAGCTTTCTTT. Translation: CASSSEQGTEAFF.

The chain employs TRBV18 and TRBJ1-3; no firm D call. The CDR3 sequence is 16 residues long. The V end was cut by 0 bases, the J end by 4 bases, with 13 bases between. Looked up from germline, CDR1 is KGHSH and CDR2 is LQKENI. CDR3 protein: CASSPPGGFGGNTIYF. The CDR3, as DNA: TGTGCCAGCTCACCACCGGGAGGGTTTGGCGGAAACACCATATATTTT.

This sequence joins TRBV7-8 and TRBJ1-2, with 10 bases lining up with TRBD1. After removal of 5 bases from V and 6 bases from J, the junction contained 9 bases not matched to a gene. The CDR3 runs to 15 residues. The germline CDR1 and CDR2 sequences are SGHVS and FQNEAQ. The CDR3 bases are TGTGCCAGCAGCATAGACAGGGGGCCAATGCATGGCTACACCTTC. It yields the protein CASSIDRGPMHGYTF.

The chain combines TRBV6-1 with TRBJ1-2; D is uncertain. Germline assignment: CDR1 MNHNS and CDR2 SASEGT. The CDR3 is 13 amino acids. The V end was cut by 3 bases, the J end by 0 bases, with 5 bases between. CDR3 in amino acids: CASSDTPNYGYTF. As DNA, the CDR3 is TGTGCCAGCAGTGATACACCTAACTATGGCTACACCTTC.

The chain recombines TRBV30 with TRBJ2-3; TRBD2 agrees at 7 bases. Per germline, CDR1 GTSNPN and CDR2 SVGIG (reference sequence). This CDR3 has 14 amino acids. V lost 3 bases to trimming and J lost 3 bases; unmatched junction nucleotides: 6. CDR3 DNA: TGTGCCTGGAGCGGCGGGGGATGGACAGATACGCAGTATTTT. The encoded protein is CAWSGGGWTDTQYF. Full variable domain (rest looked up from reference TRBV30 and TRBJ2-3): SQTIHQWPATLVQPVGSPLSLECTVEGTSNPNLYWYRQAAGRGLQLLFYSVGIGQISSEVPQNLSASRPQDRQFILSSKKLLLSDSGFYLCAWSGGGWTDTQYFGPGTRLTVL.